This T cell receptor (beta chain) is from a study of T cell repertoires in cytomegalovirus infection. At the level of the study: Matching HLA type and CMV infection were both indicated by public TCR beta signatures.

TCRdb reprocessed the reads with MiXCR, giving one entry per CDR3 protein. The table records some 400,000 distinct CDR3 sequences, 31% of them present only once. Concerning this clonotype: Its antigen is as yet unknown. A read error is possible here, since a much larger clone lies one base away.

Findings and limits, study-wide: CMV-specific TCR beta clonotypes restricted by HLA-C dominated the ex vivo response.

The CDR3 has 17 amino acids. Trimming took 3 bases from V and 4 from J; bases not matched to a gene: 12. J is TRBJ2-7 and V is TRBV12-3 or TRBV12-4; TRBD2 aligns across 10 bases. The clonotype comes from a human donor in good health (CMV status not recorded). Some clones in this sample may be carry-over from other donors' samples. Sequencing was performed on PBMCs. CDR3 nucleotide sequence: TGTGCCAGCAGTTTTGGGACTAGCGTGGGCCCGGGATACGAGCAGTACTTC. Protein sequence: CASSFGTSVGPGYEQYF.